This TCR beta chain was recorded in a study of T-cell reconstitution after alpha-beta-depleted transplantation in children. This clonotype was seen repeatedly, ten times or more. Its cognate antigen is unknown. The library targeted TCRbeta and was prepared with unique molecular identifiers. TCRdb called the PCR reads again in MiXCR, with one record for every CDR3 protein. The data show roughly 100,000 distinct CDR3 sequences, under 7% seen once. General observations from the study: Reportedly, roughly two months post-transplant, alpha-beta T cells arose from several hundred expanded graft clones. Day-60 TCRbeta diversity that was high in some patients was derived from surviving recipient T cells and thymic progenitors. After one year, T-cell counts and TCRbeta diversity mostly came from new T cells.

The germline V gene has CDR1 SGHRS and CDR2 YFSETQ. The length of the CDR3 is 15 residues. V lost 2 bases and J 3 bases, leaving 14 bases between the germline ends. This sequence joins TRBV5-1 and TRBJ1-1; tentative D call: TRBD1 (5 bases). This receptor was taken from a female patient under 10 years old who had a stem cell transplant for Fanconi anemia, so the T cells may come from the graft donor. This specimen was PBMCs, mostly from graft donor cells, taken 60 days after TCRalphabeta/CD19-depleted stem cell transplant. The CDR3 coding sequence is TGCGCCAGCAGCTTCATCCCGGGGGGGGACACTGAAGCTTTCTTT. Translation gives CASSFIPGGDTEAFF. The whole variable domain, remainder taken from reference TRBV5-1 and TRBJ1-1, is KAGVTQTPRYLIKTRGQQVTLSCSPISGHRSVSWYQQTPGQGLQFLFEYFSETQRNKGNFPGRFSGRQFSNSRSEMNVSTLELGDSALYLCASSFIPGGDTEAFFGQGTRLTVV.